This is a list of T cell receptor beta chains from one sample in a study of early T cells in non-severe SARS-CoV-2 infection. TCRdb used MiXCR to reprocess the 5' RACE reads, holding one entry per CDR3 protein. The table has 55,000 to 80,000 distinct CDR3 sequences, approximately 10% seen once. The sample comprised whole blood. The receptor set was obtained from an adult who was a healthcare worker with PCR-confirmed SARS-CoV-2 infection or an uninfected control (not recorded which). Each CDR3 is given with its conserved first and last residue. D genes are given only for firm matches. Size is stated for part of the rows, as once, few or many counts, or as a class when the clone is expanded.

TRBD2,TRBJ2-3,NA,TRBV5-4,TGTGCCAGCAGCTTGGGGAGCGGGGGGGCCAGGGATACGCAGTATTTT,CASSLGSGGARDTQYF
TRBD2,TRBJ2-1,many,TRBV13,TGTGCCAGCAGCCAGATGACTAGCGTCCATGAGCAGTTCTTC,CASSQMTSVHEQFF
NA,TRBJ2-1,many,TRBV20-1,TGCAGTGCTAGAGATCCCCAGACTGTATACAATGAGCAGTTCTTC,CSARDPQTVYNEQFF
NA,TRBJ2-1,many,TRBV6-1,TGTGCCAGCAGCGTGGGACGGTACAATGAGCAGTTCTTC,CASSVGRYNEQFF
NA,TRBJ2-5,many,TRBV6-1,TGTGCCAGCAGTGAAGTCTCCTGGGAGACCCAGTACTTC,CASSEVSWETQYF
NA,TRBJ1-6,many,TRBV7-3,TGTGCCAGCAGCTTCCAGAATAATTCACCCCTCCACTTT,CASSFQNNSPLHF
TRBD1,TRBJ2-7,many,TRBV5-1,TGCGCCAGCAGGTTTGAGACAGGGGCGACCTACGAGCAGTACTTC,CASRFETGATYEQYF
TRBD1,TRBJ2-7,few,TRBV7-6,TGTGCCAGCGCAGGGGACAGCTCCTACGAGCAGTACTTC,CASAGDSSYEQYF
TRBD2,TRBJ2-4,many,TRBV2,TGTGCCAGCAGAGTCACCGGGGGGGGCATTCAGTACTTC,CASRVTGGGIQYF
TRBD1,TRBJ2-2,NA,TRBV11-3,TGTGCCAGCAGCCCCGGACAGGGCGACACCGGGGAGCTGTTTTTT,CASSPGQGDTGELFF
NA,TRBJ2-4,NA,TRBV27,TGTGCCAGCAGGCCGGACTTCCAATCGGGTAACATTCAGTACTTC,CASRPDFQSGNIQYF
NA,TRBJ2-7,NA,TRBV5-6,TGTGCCAGCAGCTTCCAGGGGAACACCTACGAGCAGTACTTC,CASSFQGNTYEQYF
NA,TRBJ2-7,many,TRBV12-3/TRBV12-4,TGTGCCAGCAGTTTCCGAGGGGACAACGAGCAGTACTTC,CASSFRGDNEQYF
TRBD2,TRBJ2-1,many,TRBV19,TGTGCCAGTAGTATGATTTCAGCGGGAGACAATGAGCAGTTCTTC,CASSMISAGDNEQFF
NA,TRBJ1-5,many,TRBV9,TGTGCCAGCAGCGTAGGGGGGACTAGCAATCAGCCCCAGCATTTT,CASSVGGTSNQPQHF
NA,TRBJ1-1,NA,TRBV2,TGTGCCAGCCAGGGGCTCGGCACTGAAGCTTTCTTT,CASQGLGTEAFF
NA,TRBJ1-4,NA,TRBV4-2,TGTGCCAGCAGCCAAGATTTCGGCAGGAATGAAAAACTGTTTTTT,CASSQDFGRNEKLFF
NA,TRBJ2-1,many,TRBV4-2,TGTGCCAGCAGCCAAGTAGACGGGGCCCATGAGCAGTTCTTC,CASSQVDGAHEQFF
NA,TRBJ2-7,NA,TRBV9,TGTGCCAGCAGCCTAAGGGACGGCTACTCCTACGAGCAGTACTTC,CASSLRDGYSYEQYF
TRBD1,TRBJ1-6,many,TRBV5-5,TGTGCCAGCAGCTCTACCCCAACAGGGGCAAGATCACCCCTCCACTTT,CASSSTPTGARSPLHF
TRBD1,TRBJ2-7,few,TRBV7-6,TGTGCCAGCAGCTCCACGGGACAGGGTACCGAGCAGTACTTC,CASSSTGQGTEQYF
TRBD1,TRBJ2-5,many,TRBV7-6,TGTGCCAGCAGCCCCCACCCGGGGACAGGGCAAGAGACCCAGTACTTC,CASSPHPGTGQETQYF
NA,TRBJ2-7,NA,TRBV14,TGTGCCAGCAGCCAATCGGACCTCCCCGACGAGCAGTACTTC,CASSQSDLPDEQYF
NA,TRBJ2-1,many,TRBV3-1,TGTGCCAGCAGCCGCCCAGCCCAAGGGTTAGCGCGGAGCTCCTACAATGAGCAGTTCTTC,CASSRPAQGLARSSYNEQFF
TRBD2,TRBJ2-3,NA,TRBV7-3,TGTGCCAGCAGCTTAGCGGGGGGCCATACGCAGTATTTT,CASSLAGGHTQYF
NA,TRBJ2-3,many,TRBV7-9,TGTGCCAGCAGCGGAGGGTATGGGGGGACAGATACGCAGTATTTT,CASSGGYGGTDTQYF
NA,TRBJ2-3,NA,TRBV2,TGTGCCAGCAGATCGGGACCGACTCTACAGTATTTT,CASRSGPTLQYF
NA,TRBJ2-7,NA,TRBV2,TGTGCCAGCAGCCTTTTGAGGGCGTACGAGCAGTACTTC,CASSLLRAYEQYF
NA,TRBJ2-5,many,TRBV5-1,TGCGCCAGCAGCTTGGTCCCGACAGGCCAAGAGACCCAGTACTTC,CASSLVPTGQETQYF
NA,TRBJ1-2,few,TRBV24-1,TGTGCCACCAGTGATTCTTATGGCTACACCTTC,CATSDSYGYTF
NA,TRBJ2-6,many,TRBV12-2,TGTGCAAGTCGCTTACTGGGACAGGGTTCTGGGGCCAACGTCCTGACTTTC,CASRLLGQGSGANVLTF
NA,TRBJ1-5,few,TRBV6-4,TGTGCCAGCAGTGACGAGGTGCCCCAGCATTTT,CASSDEVPQHF
NA,TRBJ2-6,few,TRBV6-5,TGTGCCAGCAGCCAGAGAGGGGTGTCTGGGGCCAACGTCCTGACTTTC,CASSQRGVSGANVLTF
TRBD1,TRBJ2-5,many,TRBV20-1,TGCAGTGCTATTCCGGGACAGGGAGGAGAGACCCAGTACTTC,CSAIPGQGGETQYF
NA,TRBJ1-1,many,TRBV7-8,TGTGCCAGCAGCTTTCAGGGGCCCCCTACTGAAGCTTTCTTT,CASSFQGPPTEAFF
NA,TRBJ1-1,NA,TRBV27,TGTGCCAGCAGTCCCCTTGTGGGGTCCGACACTGAAGCTTTCTTT,CASSPLVGSDTEAFF
NA,TRBJ2-7,NA,TRBV7-3,TGTGCCAGCAGCCAAAGGGACTACGAGCAGTACTTC,CASSQRDYEQYF
NA,TRBJ1-1,many,TRBV4-2,TGTGCCAGCAGAACCGTGCCGGCCACTGAAGCTTTCTTT,CASRTVPATEAFF